These 14 T cell receptor beta chains were sequenced from one sample in a study of naive and memory T cell subsets. The antigens of these receptors remain unknown. An equimolar mix of two oligonucleotides served as the beta constant-region primer for TRBC1 and TRBC2. Four rounds of PCR amplified the ligated cDNA using nested alpha and beta constant-region primers plus SP2. Each CDR3 protein is one row after TCRdb ran MiXCR on the UMI-ligation and nested PCR reads. The sample records roughly 100,000 distinct CDR3 sequences, about 14% being singletons. Study results and limitations: Naive repertoires, especially CD8, held a few larger clonotypes, possibly memory cells re-expressing CD45RA.

The sample was naive CD8+ T cells from blood. Receptors were obtained from a human donor in good health.

To note about this clonotype: One base away lies a much larger clone, so this may be a sequencing read error. This chain joins TRBV6-6 and TRBJ2-1, with D perhaps TRBD2 (6 bases). Between the trimmed V and J ends, which lost 0 bases and 6 bases, there was a span of 24 bases. This CDR3 contains 19 residues. Germline CDR1 is MNHNY and CDR2 is SVGAGI (reference sequence). CDR3 bases: TGTGCCAGCAGTTACTCGTCCCTGACTAGAGGGAGTATGGGCAATGAGCAGTTCTTC. Its protein is CASSYSSLTRGSMGNEQFF.

J is TRBJ2-7 and V is TRBV2; 11 bases agree with TRBD1. The CDR3 length is 14 residues. The junction had 11 bases not matched to a gene; V was cut back by 10 bases and J by 6 bases. CDR1 is SNHLY and CDR2 is FYNNEI in the germline V gene. The CDR3 DNA is TGTGCCACCCTAGCGGGACAGGGGGTACCCGAGCAGTACTTC. Translated: CATLAGQGVPEQYF.

The table lists this clonotype with many counts. J is TRBJ2-3 and V is TRBV9; 11 bases fit TRBD1. The CDR3 is made up of 16 amino acids. V lost 3 bases and J lost 3; bases outside the gene matches: 6. Germline assignment: CDR1 SGDLS and CDR2 YYNGEE. The CDR3 here is CASSAWTGGMTDTQYF. For the CDR3, the DNA is TGTGCCAGCAGCGCGTGGACAGGGGGCATGACAGATACGCAGTATTTT.

This sequence joins TRBV10-3 and TRBJ2-7, with 8 bases that match TRBD1. CDR1 is ENHRY, CDR2 SYGVKD, per germline. The V and J ends lost 5 bases and 3 bases, in that order; junction bases with no gene match: 9. The CDR3 length is 15 residues. CDR3: CAISQEGQVNYEQYF. The DNA for the CDR3 is TGTGCCATCAGTCAGGAGGGACAGGTGAACTACGAGCAGTACTTC.

This rearrangement joins TRBV4-2 to TRBJ2-7; no reliable D call. V lost 0 bases, J lost 3 bases, and 15 bases lay in between. The CDR3 runs to 16 residues. Germline V gives CDR1 LGHNA, CDR2 YNFKEQ. CDR3 sequence: CASSQEPVLAGYEQYF. CDR3 nucleotides: TGTGCCAGCAGCCAAGAACCAGTCCTGGCTGGCTACGAGCAGTACTTC.

Many counts were recorded for this clonotype. The rearrangement uses TRBV25-1 and TRBJ2-7; a possible D gene is TRBD1 (6 bases). This CDR3 spans 13 amino acids. Trimming pared 4 bases from V and 3 bases from J, leaving 10 bases between. Per the germline V gene, CDR1 is MGHDK and CDR2 is SYGVNS. The DNA for the CDR3 is TGTGCCAGCAGTGGGCAGGGGAGCTACGAGCAGTACTTC. Translated: CASSGQGSYEQYF.

This clonotype was found many times. This chain connects TRBV29-1 to TRBJ2-7, with a tentative D call TRBD2 (6 bases). The germline CDR1 and CDR2 sequences are SQVTM and ANQGSEA. This CDR3 is 14 amino acids long. Trimming pared 7 bases from V and 5 bases from J, leaving 21 bases between. The CDR3 nucleotides read TGCAGCGCCCTAGGTGGCGGGGAAATCGACGAGCAGTACTTC. This translates into CSALGGGEIDEQYF.

The chain has TRBV5-4 and TRBJ2-5; TRBD2 matches 8 bases. The V gene end was trimmed by 6 bases and the J gene end by 0 bases; junction bases not matched to a gene: 10. This CDR3 has 16 residues. Germline V CDR1 and CDR2: SGHNT, YYREEE (reference sequence). This CDR3 reads CASTLRREDYQETQYF. The CDR3 DNA sequence: TGTGCCAGCACCCTAAGGCGGGAGGACTACCAAGAGACCCAGTACTTC.

Only a few counts were recorded for this clonotype. The V and J genes are TRBV12-3 or TRBV12-4 and TRBJ2-3; D is uncertain. This CDR3 has 12 residues. Deletions cut 6 bases from V and 4 bases from J, with 8 bases between. CDR3 region: CASRSVADTQYF. In DNA form, the CDR3 reads TGTGCCAGCAGATCGGTGGCAGATACGCAGTATTTT.

This clonotype has more than one count but fewer than ten. The chain joins TRBV12-3 or TRBV12-4 to TRBJ2-5; D is perhaps TRBD1 or TRBD2 (5 bases each). The CDR3 runs to 12 residues. The ends were cut back, 8 bases at V and 4 bases at J, with 11 bases in the middle. The CDR3 DNA reads as TGTGCCAGCCGAGGGGTATCAGAGACCCAGTACTTC. Translating it yields CASRGVSETQYF.

The chain links TRBV20-1 to TRBJ2-7; D assignment may be TRBD1 or TRBD2 (5 bases each). This CDR3 comprises 16 residues. In germline, CDR1 is DFQATT, CDR2 SNEGSKA (reference sequence). The ends were cut back, 0 bases at V and 3 bases at J, with 18 bases in the middle. In nucleotides, the CDR3 is TGCAGTGCTAGAGATCTCAGCAGGGAGTTAATCTACGAGCAGTACTTC. Protein sequence: CSARDLSRELIYEQYF.

The genes are TRBV5-4 and TRBJ2-1; 9 bases are a match to TRBD1. Germline loops: CDR1 SGHNT, CDR2 YYREEE (reference sequence). The V segment lost 9 bases and the J segment 0 bases; nucleotides outside the gene matches: 10. The CDR3 is made up of 16 amino acids. The CDR3: CATLTGGEFSYNEQFF. The CDR3 nucleotides are TGTGCCACCCTTACAGGGGGCGAATTCTCCTACAATGAGCAGTTCTTC.

This clonotype was counted ten times or more. The V call is TRBV27, the J call TRBJ1-1; D remains ambiguous. The germline CDR1 and CDR2 sequences are MNHEY and SMNVEV (reference sequence). The CDR3 spans 13 residues. The ends were cut back, 7 bases at V and 8 bases at J, with 17 bases in the middle. CDR3 coding DNA: TGTGCCAGCACCCCGATAGCGGGCCAAGAAGCTTTCTTT. Protein: CASTPIAGQEAFF.

As DNA, the CDR3 is TGTGCCAGCAGCTTCGCCGATTATGGCTACACCTTC. It codes for CASSFADYGYTF. The chain uses TRBV7-2 and TRBJ1-2; the D is unclear. Between the trimmed V and J ends, which lost 3 bases and 5 bases, there was a span of 7 bases. The CDR3 loop spans 12 amino acids. CDR1 and CDR2 (germline): SGHTA, FQGNSA.